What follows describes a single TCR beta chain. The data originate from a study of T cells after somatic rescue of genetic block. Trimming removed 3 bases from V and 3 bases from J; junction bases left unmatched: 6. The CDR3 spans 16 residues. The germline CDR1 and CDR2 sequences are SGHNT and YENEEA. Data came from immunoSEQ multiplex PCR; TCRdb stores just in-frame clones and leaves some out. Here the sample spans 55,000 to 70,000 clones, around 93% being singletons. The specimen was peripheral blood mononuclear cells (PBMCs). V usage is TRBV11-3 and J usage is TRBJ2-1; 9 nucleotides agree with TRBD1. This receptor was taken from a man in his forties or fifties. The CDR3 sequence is CASSLGQGTLYNEQFF. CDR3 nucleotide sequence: TGTGCCAGCAGCTTGGGACAGGGAACTCTCTACAATGAGCAGTTCTTC.